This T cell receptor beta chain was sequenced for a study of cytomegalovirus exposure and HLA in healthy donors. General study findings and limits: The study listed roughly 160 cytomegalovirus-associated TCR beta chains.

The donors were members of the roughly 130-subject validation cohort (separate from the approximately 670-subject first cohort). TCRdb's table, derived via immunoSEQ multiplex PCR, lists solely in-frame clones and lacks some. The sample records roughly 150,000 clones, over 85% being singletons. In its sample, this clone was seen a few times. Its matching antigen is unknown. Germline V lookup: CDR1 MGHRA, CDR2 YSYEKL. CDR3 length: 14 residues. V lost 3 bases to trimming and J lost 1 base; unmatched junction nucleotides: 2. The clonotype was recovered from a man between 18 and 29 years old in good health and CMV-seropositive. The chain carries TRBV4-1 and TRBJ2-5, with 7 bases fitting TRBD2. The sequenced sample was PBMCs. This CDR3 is CASSQAGAQETQYF. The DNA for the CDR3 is TGCGCCAGCAGCCAGGCGGGAGCCCAAGAGACCCAGTACTTC.